This TCR beta chain came from a study of a mutant IDH1 vaccine in newly diagnosed glioma. Background on the study: Vaccination was launched 4-6 weeks after radiotherapy alone, or with temozolomide cycles.

Time point here: week 35, safety follow-up. It was 300 ug of mutant IDH1 20-mer peptide that made up each vaccine dose, given with topical imiquimod. In weeks 1, 3, 5, 7, 11, 15, 19 and 23, patients were vaccinated. Newly diagnosed WHO grade 3 or 4 IDH1-mutant, ATRX-lost astrocytomas were identified in the donors. Whole-study findings and limits: Roughly 92% of patients showed vaccine-induced immune responses across multiple MHC alleles.

With respect to this clone: Antigen unknown.

The assay was immunoSEQ multiplex PCR, and TCRdb's table has in-frame clones only and misses some. Among roughly 54,000 clones, under 90% were seen once, and the ten largest hold 3.5% to 5%. Germline values: CDR1 SGHAT, CDR2 FQNNGV. This CDR3 contains 13 residues. The V end lost 5 bases, the J end lost 5 bases, and 9 bases lay between the germline ends. The rearrangement uses TRBV11-2 and TRBJ2-2; D perhaps matches TRBD2 (6 bases). This specimen consisted of PBMCs, obtained from a glioma patient whose treatment included an IDH1 peptide vaccine. The source is a woman under 30 with glioma. CDR3 sequence: CASSRGVTGELFF. CDR3 in DNA: TGTGCCAGCAGCCGCGGGGTGACCGGGGAGCTGTTTTTT.